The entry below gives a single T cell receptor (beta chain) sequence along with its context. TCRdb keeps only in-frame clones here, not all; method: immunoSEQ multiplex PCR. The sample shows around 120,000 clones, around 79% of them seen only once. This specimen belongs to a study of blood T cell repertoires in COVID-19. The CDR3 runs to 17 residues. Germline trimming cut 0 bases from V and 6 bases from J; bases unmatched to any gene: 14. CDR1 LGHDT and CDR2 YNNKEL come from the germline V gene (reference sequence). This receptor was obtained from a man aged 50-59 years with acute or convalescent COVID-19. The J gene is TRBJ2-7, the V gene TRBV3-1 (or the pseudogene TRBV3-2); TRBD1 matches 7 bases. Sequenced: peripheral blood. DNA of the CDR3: TGTGCCAGCAGCCAAGATACAGGGGACAGCCTCAACTCCGAGCAGTACTTC. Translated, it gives CASSQDTGDSLNSEQYF.